The 8 T cell receptor beta chains listed next were all sequenced from one sample in a study of blood T cell repertoires in COVID-19. The protocol was immunoSEQ multiplex PCR, while the TCRdb copy is restricted to in-frame clones and leaves out a portion. The sample has about 280,000 clones; about 90% are singletons. Sequencing input: PBMCs or T cells enriched from blood (not recorded which). These receptors originate from a woman between 18 and 29 years old with acute COVID-19.

The V call is TRBV5-4, the J call TRBJ2-2; 8 nucleotides line up with TRBD2. The CDR3 contains 18 residues. The ends lost 1 base at V and 5 bases at J; junction bases unmatched: 13. Germline V lookup: CDR1 SGHNT, CDR2 YYREEE (reference sequence). CDR3 bases: TGTGCCAGCAGCTTGATGGCCGGGACTAGTGGATTTACCGGGGAGCTGTTTTTT. Translating it yields CASSLMAGTSGFTGELFF.

This rearrangement joins TRBV27 to TRBJ2-1; 7 positions match TRBD2. The V gene end was trimmed by 1 base and the J gene end by 5 bases; junction bases not matched to a gene: 14. The CDR3 has 18 amino acids. Germline V gene lookup returns CDR1 MNHEY and CDR2 SMNVEV (reference sequence). CDR3 residues: CASSLFPLGGGPDNEQFF. CDR3 nucleotides: TGTGCCAGCAGTTTATTCCCCCTCGGGGGAGGGCCTGACAATGAGCAGTTCTTC.

This sequence joins TRBV18 and TRBJ1-5; 7 positions agree with TRBD1. From germline, CDR1 is KGHSH and CDR2 LQKENI. The CDR3 sequence is 16 residues long. The ends lost 4 bases at V and 0 bases at J; junction bases unmatched: 6. The CDR3 bases are TGTGCCAGCTCACAGCAGGGGGGCCTTAGCAATCAGCCCCAGCATTTT. This codes for CASSQQGGLSNQPQHF.

The rearrangement links TRBV6-2 or TRBV6-3 to TRBJ1-5, with D possibly matching TRBD1 (6 bases). This CDR3 contains 15 residues. V was shortened by 5 bases and J by 2 bases, with 13 bases between the two germline ends. Germline CDR1 is MNHEY and CDR2 is SVGEGT. The CDR3 protein is CASSRQASGNQPQHF. The CDR3, as DNA: TGTGCCAGCAGTCGACAGGCGAGTGGCAATCAGCCCCAGCATTTT.

J is TRBJ1-3 and V is TRBV12-3 or TRBV12-4; D is ambiguous. This CDR3 spans 11 amino acids. The V end lost 8 bases, the J end lost 4 bases, and 6 bases lay between the germline ends. CDR3 DNA: TGTGCCAGCCGAGGGGGAAACACCATATATTTT. Translation: CASRGGNTIYF.

The rearrangement links TRBV7-2 to TRBJ2-7; 10 bases agree with TRBD2. V shed 5 bases and J 3 bases; nucleotides not matched to a gene: 7. This CDR3 comprises 15 residues. CDR1 is SGHTA and CDR2 is FQGNSA in the germline V gene. The CDR3 DNA reads as TGTGCCAGCAGCGGTACGGGACTAGCGAGCTACGAGCAGTACTTC. Translation gives CASSGTGLASYEQYF.

The chain combines TRBV3-1 (or the pseudogene TRBV3-2) with TRBJ1-2, with 8 bases matching TRBD1. Trimming at V came to 3 bases and at J to 4 bases, leaving 4 bases not matched to a gene. Germline CDR1 and CDR2: LGHDT and YNNKEL (reference sequence). The CDR3 consists of 14 residues. DNA of the CDR3: TGTGCCAGCAGCCAGTACGACAGGGGCTATGGCTACACCTTC. Translation: CASSQYDRGYGYTF.

This chain links TRBV9 with TRBJ2-7; 11 bases match TRBD2. Germline CDR1 reads SGDLS; CDR2 reads YYNGEE. V lost 3 bases to trimming and J lost 5 bases; unmatched junction nucleotides: 7. This CDR3 comprises 15 residues. The CDR3 nucleotides are TGTGCCAGCAGCGCCATAGCGGGAGGGCAAAACGAGCAGTACTTC. Amino acid sequence: CASSAIAGGQNEQYF.